The source of this T cell receptor beta chain is a study of shared clonotypes between healthy human individuals. Background on the study: The donor group consisted of a couple of women and three men, aged 18 to 49.

An assay was performed, and its level was deep. Some clones are missing from TCRdb's copy, which holds only in-frame ones; the method was immunoSEQ multiplex PCR. The table lists millions of clones, around 94% of them singletons. Trimming took 5 bases from V and 6 from J; bases not matched to a gene: 6. Per germline, CDR1 SEHNR and CDR2 FQNEAQ (reference sequence). The CDR3 spans 16 residues. The table lists this clone with a count of one. The receptor's source is a young man in good health. V usage is TRBV7-9 and J usage is TRBJ2-1, with 14 nucleotides matching TRBD2. Source material: naive CD4+ T cells sorted from blood. The sample's subset: CD45RA+ positively selected. As DNA, the CDR3 is TGTGCCAGCAGCCAAGAGGGACTAGCGGGAGTCAATGAGCAGTTCTTC. Protein sequence: CASSQEGLAGVNEQFF. The full variable domain, its missing parts supplied by reference TRBV7-9 and TRBJ2-1, is DTGVSQNPRHKITKRGQNVTFRCDPISEHNRLYWYRQTLGQGPEFLTYFQNEAQLEKSRLLSDRFSAERPKGSFSTLEIQRTEQGDSAMYLCASSQEGLAGVNEQFFGPGTRLTVL.